The 10 T cell receptor beta chains below come from one sample, sequenced in a study of early T cells in non-severe SARS-CoV-2 infection. TCRdb re-analysed the 5' RACE reads in MiXCR, keeping a single row per CDR3 protein. The repertoire consists of 75,000 to 80,000 distinct CDR3 sequences, with 10% to 12% occurring once and the leading ten covering approximately 12%. This sample comprised whole blood, obtained at baseline. All receptors come from an adult who was a healthcare worker with PCR-confirmed SARS-CoV-2 infection or an uninfected control (not recorded which).

This clonotype was counted only a few times. The V call is TRBV4-2, the J call TRBJ1-2, with a tentative D call TRBD1 (5 bases). Trimming removed 6 bases from V and 4 bases from J, with 24 bases in between. CDR1 is LGHNA, CDR2 YNFKEQ, per germline. CDR3 length: 17 amino acids. In DNA, the CDR3 is TGTGCCAGCAGTAGCGTTGGGACGACGGGCGGCTCCTATGGCTACACCTTC. Translated: CASSSVGTTGGSYGYTF.

In its sample, this clonotype was seen a few times. The chain recombines TRBV20-1 with TRBJ1-5; D is uncertain. This CDR3 is 14 amino acids long. V was pared by 3 bases and J by 4 bases, with 13 bases between. Germline V gene sequence: CDR1 DFQATT, CDR2 SNEGSKA (reference sequence). The CDR3 sequence is CSASWGAPNQPQHF. The CDR3 bases are TGCAGTGCTAGTTGGGGAGCACCAAATCAGCCCCAGCATTTT.

This clonotype was seen a few times. The chain has TRBV19 and TRBJ1-4, with D possibly TRBD1 on 5 matching bases. V lost 5 bases, J lost 7 bases, and 17 bases lay in between. The CDR3 is 15 amino acids. Germline CDR1 reads LNHDA; CDR2 reads SQIVND (reference sequence). The CDR3 region has the DNA TGTGCCAGTAGTGTCACCCGGGACGGTGGTGAAAAACTGTTTTTT. Its translation: CASSVTRDGGEKLFF.

A few counts support this clonotype. CDR3: CSVEGGSKTQYF. CDR3 nucleotide sequence: TGCAGCGTTGAAGGGGGCAGTAAGACGCAGTATTTT. The gene calls are TRBV29-1 and TRBJ2-3; TRBD1 might be the D (5 bases). This CDR3 is 12 amino acids long. Deletions cut 1 base from V and 9 bases from J, with 11 bases between. Germline CDR1 reads SQVTM; CDR2 reads ANQGSEA.

The table lists this clonotype with a few counts. This sequence joins TRBV12-3 or TRBV12-4 and TRBJ1-1; D may be TRBD1 (6 bases). The CDR3 extends over 14 amino acids. The germline V and J ends were trimmed by 6 bases and 4 bases, with 15 bases remaining between them. The CDR3 DNA reads TGTGCCAGCAGCGCTTGGGGGGCGGGCACTGAAGCTTTCTTT. Protein product: CASSAWGAGTEAFF.

This clonotype occurred a few times. The rearrangement links TRBV20-1 to TRBJ2-3; 9 bases are shared with TRBD2. Germline trimming cut 3 bases from V and 2 bases from J; bases unmatched to any gene: 3. The CDR3 spans 14 residues. Germline assignment: CDR1 DFQATT and CDR2 SNEGSKA (reference sequence). CDR3 coding DNA: TGCAGTGCTAGGGCTAGCGGGGTCACAGATACGCAGTATTTT. As protein: CSARASGVTDTQYF.

CDR3 DNA: TGTGCCAGCAGCCAAGATAAACGGCGCCGGGACAGCCTTTTCGGCTATGGCTACACCTTC. Amino acid sequence: CASSQDKRRRDSLFGYGYTF. The rearrangement links TRBV14 to TRBJ1-2; 7 nucleotides align to TRBD1. Germline CDR1 SGHDN, CDR2 FVKESK. The CDR3 is made up of 20 amino acids. V lost 0 bases, J lost 4 bases, and 20 bases stayed unmatched.

This CDR3 reads CASSQVRWGTEAFF. In nucleotides, the CDR3 is TGTGCCAGCAGCCAAGTACGTTGGGGAACTGAAGCTTTCTTT. This chain links TRBV3-1 with TRBJ1-1; D unresolved. The length of the CDR3 is 14 residues. Looked up from germline, CDR1 is LGHDT and CDR2 is YNNKEL (reference sequence). Trimming shortened V by 1 base and J by 5 bases, and 11 bases separated the two germline ends.

The chain carries TRBV12-3 or TRBV12-4 and TRBJ2-5, with 16 bases identical to TRBD2. The CDR3 is 17 residues long. The trim removed 5 bases at V and 4 bases at J, leaving 7 bases unmatched. Written as DNA, the CDR3 is TGTGCCAGCAGTGACGGGACTAGCGGGGGGGCCATAGAGACCCAGTACTTC. It specifies CASSDGTSGGAIETQYF.

The chain is built from TRBV5-1 and TRBJ2-7; 7 bases align to TRBD1. The trim removed 4 bases at V and 7 bases at J, leaving 20 bases unmatched. CDR3 length: 17 residues. Looked up from germline, CDR1 is SGHRS and CDR2 is YFSETQ. This CDR3 is CASSLGTSGQRLREQYF. CDR3 nucleotides: TGCGCCAGCAGCCTGGGCACCTCGGGACAGAGACTACGAGAGCAGTACTTC. The whole variable domain, filled in from reference TRBV5-1 and TRBJ2-7, reads KAGVTQTPRYLIKTRGQQVTLSCSPISGHRSVSWYQQTPGQGLQFLFEYFSETQRNKGNFPGRFSGRQFSNSRSEMNVSTLELGDSALYLCASSLGTSGQRLREQYFGPGTRLTVT.